This T cell receptor beta chain was identified in a study of blood T cell repertoires in COVID-19. Study background: There were acute and convalescent COVID-19 samples, and they came from the United States, Italy and Spain. Sample material is recorded as cDNA or gDNA derived from T cells, B-cell-depleted T cells, or PBMCs.

In the authors' workflow: Quantification of nucleated cells was approximated via reference gene primer amplification. The method was immunoSEQ multiplex PCR; TCRdb's version includes in-frame clones alone and lacks a portion of them. That table supplies the V and J calls and clone size; D and trimming were determined from the DNA. Of 250,000 or so clones listed, more than 70% were seen once; the top ten hold 0.99%. V lost 5 bases and J lost 8; bases outside the gene matches: 10. There are 15 residues in the CDR3. Germline V gene lookup returns CDR1 SGHTA and CDR2 FQGNSA. The J gene is TRBJ2-1, the V gene TRBV7-2, with 9 bases fitting TRBD2. Material for sequencing was peripheral blood. The sequence was obtained from a middle-aged woman who had recovered from COVID-19. The CDR3 protein is CASSPRGGRAHEQFF. CDR3 bases: TGTGCCAGCAGCCCCAGGGGCGGGAGGGCCCATGAGCAGTTCTTC.